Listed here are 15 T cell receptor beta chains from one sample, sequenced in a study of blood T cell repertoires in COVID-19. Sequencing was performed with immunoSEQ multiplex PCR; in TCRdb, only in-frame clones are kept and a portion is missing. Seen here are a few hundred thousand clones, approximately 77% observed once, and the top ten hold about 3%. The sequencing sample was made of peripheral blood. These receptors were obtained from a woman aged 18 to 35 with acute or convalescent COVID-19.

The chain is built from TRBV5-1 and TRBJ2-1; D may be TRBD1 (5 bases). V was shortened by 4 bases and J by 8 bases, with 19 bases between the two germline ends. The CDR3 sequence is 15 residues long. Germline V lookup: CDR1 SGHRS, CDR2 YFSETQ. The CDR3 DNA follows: TGCGCCAGCAGCCTACCCCCGGAAGGGGTGGATGAGCAGTTCTTC. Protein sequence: CASSLPPEGVDEQFF. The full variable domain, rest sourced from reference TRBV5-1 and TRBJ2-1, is KAGVTQTPRYLIKTRGQQVTLSCSPISGHRSVSWYQQTPGQGLQFLFEYFSETQRNKGNFPGRFSGRQFSNSRSEMNVSTLELGDSALYLCASSLPPEGVDEQFFGPGTRLTVL.

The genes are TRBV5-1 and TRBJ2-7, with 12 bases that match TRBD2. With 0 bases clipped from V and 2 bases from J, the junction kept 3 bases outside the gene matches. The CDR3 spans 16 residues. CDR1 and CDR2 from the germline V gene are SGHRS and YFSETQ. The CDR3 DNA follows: TGCGCCAGCAGCTTGGGCCTAGCGGGAGGGGCCTACGAGCAGTACTTC. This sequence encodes CASSLGLAGGAYEQYF.

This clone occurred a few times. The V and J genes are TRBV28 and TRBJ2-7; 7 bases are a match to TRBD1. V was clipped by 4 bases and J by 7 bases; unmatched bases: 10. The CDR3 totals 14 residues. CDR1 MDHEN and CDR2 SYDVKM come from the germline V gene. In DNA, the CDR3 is TGTGCCAGCAGTTCACCCCCAGGGGGTTGGGAGCAGTACTTC. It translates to CASSSPPGGWEQYF.

CDR3 sequence: CASAPPGVETQYF. The CDR3 DNA is TGTGCTAGCGCCCCCCCAGGGGTAGAGACCCAGTACTTC. The V gene is TRBV12-5, the J gene TRBJ2-5; maybe TRBD1 (6 bases). With 9 bases removed from V and 4 bases from J, the gap between germline ends came to 15 bases. CDR3 size: 13 residues. In germline, CDR1 is LGHNT, CDR2 FRNRAP.

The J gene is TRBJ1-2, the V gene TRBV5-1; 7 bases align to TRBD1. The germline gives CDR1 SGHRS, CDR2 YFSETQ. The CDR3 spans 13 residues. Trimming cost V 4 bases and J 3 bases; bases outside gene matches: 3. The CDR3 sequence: CASSRQGHYGYTF. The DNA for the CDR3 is TGCGCCAGCAGCCGACAGGGCCACTATGGCTACACCTTC.

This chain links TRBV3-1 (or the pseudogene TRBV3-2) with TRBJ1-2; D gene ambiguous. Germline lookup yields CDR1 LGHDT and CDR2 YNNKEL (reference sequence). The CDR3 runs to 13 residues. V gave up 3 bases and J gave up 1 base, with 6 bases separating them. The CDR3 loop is CASSQGNNYGYTF. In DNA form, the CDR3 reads TGTGCCAGCAGCCAGGGCAATAACTATGGCTACACCTTC.

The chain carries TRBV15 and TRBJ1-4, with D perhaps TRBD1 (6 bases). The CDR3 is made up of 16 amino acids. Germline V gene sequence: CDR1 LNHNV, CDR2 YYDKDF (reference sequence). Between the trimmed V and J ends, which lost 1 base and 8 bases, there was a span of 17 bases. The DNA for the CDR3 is TGTGCCACCAGCAGAGGCTTCAGGGGCGTCGGGGAAAAACTGTTTTTT. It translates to CATSRGFRGVGEKLFF.

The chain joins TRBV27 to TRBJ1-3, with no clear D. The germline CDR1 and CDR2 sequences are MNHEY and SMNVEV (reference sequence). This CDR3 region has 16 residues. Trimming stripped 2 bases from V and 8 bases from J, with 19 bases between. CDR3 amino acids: CASSLVEPGPKDTIYF. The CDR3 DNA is TGTGCCAGCAGTTTAGTCGAGCCGGGTCCTAAGGACACCATATATTTT.

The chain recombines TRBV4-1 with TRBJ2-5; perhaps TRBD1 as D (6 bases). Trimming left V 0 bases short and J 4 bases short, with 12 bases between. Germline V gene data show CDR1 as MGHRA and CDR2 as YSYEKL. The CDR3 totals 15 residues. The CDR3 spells CASSQDPGRGETQYF. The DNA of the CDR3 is TGCGCCAGCAGCCAAGATCCCGGCAGGGGAGAGACCCAGTACTTC.

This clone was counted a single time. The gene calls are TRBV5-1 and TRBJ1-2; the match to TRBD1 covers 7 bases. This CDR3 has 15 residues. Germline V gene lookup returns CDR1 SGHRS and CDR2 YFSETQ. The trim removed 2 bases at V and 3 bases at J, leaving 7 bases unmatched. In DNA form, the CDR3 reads TGCGCCAGCAGCTTCGGGACAGAACTTGACTATGGCTACACCTTC. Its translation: CASSFGTELDYGYTF.

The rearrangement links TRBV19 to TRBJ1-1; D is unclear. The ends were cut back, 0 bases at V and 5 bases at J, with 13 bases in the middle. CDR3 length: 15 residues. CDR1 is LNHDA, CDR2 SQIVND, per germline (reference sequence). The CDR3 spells CASSIEKTPWTEAFF. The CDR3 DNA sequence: TGTGCCAGTAGTATAGAGAAGACACCATGGACTGAAGCTTTCTTT.

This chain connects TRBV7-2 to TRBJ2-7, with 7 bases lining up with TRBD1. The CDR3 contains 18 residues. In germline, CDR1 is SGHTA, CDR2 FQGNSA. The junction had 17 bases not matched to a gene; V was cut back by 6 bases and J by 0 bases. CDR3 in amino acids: CASSEQNRGLLFSYEQYF. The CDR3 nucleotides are TGTGCCAGCAGTGAACAAAACAGGGGCCTCCTCTTCTCCTACGAGCAGTACTTC.

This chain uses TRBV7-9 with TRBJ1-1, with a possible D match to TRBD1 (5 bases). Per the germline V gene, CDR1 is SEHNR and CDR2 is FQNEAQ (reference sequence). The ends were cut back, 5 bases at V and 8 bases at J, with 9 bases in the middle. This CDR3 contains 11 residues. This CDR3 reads CASSTRQEAFF. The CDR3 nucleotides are TGTGCCAGCAGCACCCGACAGGAAGCTTTCTTT.

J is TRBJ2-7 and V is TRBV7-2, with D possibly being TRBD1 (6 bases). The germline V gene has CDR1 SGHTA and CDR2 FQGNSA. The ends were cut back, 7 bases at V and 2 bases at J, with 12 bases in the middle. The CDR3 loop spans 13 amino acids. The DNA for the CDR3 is TGTGCCAGCACACCGGGACACCCCTACGAGCAGTACTTC. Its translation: CASTPGHPYEQYF.

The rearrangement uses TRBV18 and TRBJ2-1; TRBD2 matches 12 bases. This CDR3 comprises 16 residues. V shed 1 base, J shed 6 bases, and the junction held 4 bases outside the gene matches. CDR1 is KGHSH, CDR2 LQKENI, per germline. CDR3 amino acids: CASSPRQTSGSNEQFF. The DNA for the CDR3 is TGTGCCAGCTCACCACGTCAGACTAGCGGGAGCAATGAGCAGTTCTTC.